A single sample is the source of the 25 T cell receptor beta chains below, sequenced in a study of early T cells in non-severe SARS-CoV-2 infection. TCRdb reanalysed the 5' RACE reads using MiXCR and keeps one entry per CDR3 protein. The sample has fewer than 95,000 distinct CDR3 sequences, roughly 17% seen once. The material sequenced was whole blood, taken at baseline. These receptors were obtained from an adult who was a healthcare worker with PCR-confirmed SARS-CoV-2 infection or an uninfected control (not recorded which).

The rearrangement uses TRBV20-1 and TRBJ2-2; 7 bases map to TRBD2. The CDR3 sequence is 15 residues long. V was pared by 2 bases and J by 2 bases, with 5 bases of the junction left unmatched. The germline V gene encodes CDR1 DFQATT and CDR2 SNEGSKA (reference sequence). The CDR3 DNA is TGCAGTGCTAGACCACTAGCGCCTAACACCGGGGAGCTGTTTTTT. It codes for CSARPLAPNTGELFF.

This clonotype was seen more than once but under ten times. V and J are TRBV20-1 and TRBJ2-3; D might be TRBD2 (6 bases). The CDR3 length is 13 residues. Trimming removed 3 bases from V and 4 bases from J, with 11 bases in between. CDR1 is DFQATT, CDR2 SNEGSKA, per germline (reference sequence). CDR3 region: CSARPSAADTQYF. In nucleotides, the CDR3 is TGCAGTGCTAGGCCTAGCGCCGCAGATACGCAGTATTTT.

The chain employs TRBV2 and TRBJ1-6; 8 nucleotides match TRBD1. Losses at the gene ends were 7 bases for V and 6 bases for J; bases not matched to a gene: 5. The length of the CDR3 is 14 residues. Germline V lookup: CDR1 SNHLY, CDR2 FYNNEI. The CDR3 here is CASKTDRANSPLHF. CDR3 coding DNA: TGTGCCAGCAAAACGGACAGGGCTAATTCACCCCTCCACTTT.

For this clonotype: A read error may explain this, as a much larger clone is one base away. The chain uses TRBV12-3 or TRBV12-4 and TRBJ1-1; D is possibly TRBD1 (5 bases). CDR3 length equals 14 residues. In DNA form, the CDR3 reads TGTGCCGGCAGTCCCTCCCCAGGGAGGACTGAAGCTTTCTTT. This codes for CAGSPSPGRTEAFF.

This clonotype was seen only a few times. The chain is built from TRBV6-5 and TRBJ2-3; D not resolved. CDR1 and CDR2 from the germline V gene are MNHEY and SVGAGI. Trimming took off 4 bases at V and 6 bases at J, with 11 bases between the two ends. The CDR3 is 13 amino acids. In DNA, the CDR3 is TGTGCCAGCAGTTTCGGATCTGTGGATACGCAGTATTTT. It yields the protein CASSFGSVDTQYF.

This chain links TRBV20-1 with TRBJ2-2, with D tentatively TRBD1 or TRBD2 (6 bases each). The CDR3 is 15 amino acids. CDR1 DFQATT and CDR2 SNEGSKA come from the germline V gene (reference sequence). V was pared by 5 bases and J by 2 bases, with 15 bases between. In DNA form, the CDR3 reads TGCAGTGCTGGAGGGTACGGGACAAACACCGGGGAGCTGTTTTTT. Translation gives CSAGGYGTNTGELFF.

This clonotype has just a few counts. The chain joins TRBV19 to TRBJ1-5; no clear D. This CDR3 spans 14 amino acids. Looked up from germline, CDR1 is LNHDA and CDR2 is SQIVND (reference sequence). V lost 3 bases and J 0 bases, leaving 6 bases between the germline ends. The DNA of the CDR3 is TGTGCCAGTAGTATTTGGGGTAGCAATCAGCCCCAGCATTTT. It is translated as CASSIWGSNQPQHF.

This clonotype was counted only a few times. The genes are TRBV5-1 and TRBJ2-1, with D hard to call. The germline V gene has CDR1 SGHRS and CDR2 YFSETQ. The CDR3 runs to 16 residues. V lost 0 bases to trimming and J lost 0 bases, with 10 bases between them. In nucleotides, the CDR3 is TGCGCCAGCAGCTTGGCCGAGGCAAGCTCCTACAATGAGCAGTTCTTC. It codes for CASSLAEASSYNEQFF.

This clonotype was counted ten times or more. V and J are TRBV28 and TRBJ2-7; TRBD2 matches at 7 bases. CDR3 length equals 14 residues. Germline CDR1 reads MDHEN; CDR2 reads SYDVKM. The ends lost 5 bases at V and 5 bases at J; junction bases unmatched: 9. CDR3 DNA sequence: TGTGCCAGCAGTGACGGACTAGAATTGGACGAGCAGTACTTC. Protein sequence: CASSDGLELDEQYF.

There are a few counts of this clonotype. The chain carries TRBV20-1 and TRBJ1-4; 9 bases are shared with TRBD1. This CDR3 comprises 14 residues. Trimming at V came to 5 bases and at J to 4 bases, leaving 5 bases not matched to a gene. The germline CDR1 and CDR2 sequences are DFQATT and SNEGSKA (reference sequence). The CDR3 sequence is CSAHRGPDNEKLFF. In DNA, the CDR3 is TGCAGTGCTCACAGGGGGCCGGATAATGAAAAACTGTTTTTT.

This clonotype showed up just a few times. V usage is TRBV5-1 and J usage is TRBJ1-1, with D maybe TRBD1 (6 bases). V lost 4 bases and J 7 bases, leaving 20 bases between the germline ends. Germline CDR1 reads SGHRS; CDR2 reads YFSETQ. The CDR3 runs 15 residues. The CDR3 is CASSPRQAGGFEAFF. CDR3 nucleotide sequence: TGCGCCAGCAGCCCCCGACAGGCAGGCGGCTTTGAAGCTTTCTTT.

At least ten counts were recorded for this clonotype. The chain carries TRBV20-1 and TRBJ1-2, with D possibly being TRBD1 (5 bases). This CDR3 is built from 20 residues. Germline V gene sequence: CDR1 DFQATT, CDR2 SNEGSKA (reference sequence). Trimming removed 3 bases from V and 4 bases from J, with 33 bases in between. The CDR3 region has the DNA TGCAGTGCTAGTCCTTATTACCTTGACTACACCGGGACTTCTATCTATGGCTACACCTTC. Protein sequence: CSASPYYLDYTGTSIYGYTF.

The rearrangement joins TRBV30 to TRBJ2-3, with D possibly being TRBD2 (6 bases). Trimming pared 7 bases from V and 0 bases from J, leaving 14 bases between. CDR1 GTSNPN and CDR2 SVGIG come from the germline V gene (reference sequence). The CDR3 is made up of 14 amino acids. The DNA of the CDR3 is TGTGCCTCCCGGGACTGGAGTAGCACAGATACGCAGTATTTT. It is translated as CASRDWSSTDTQYF.

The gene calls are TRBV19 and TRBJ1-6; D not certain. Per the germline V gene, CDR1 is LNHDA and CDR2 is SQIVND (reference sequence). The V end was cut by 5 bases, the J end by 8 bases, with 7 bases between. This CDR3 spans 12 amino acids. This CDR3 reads CASSLRHSPLHF. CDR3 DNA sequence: TGTGCCAGTAGTCTACGTCATTCACCCCTCCACTTT.

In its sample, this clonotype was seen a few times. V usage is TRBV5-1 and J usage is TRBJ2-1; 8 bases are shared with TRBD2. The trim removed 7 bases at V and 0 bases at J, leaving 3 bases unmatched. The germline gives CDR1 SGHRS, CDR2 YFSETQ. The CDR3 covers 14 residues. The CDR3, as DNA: TGCGCCAGCGCCGGGACTAGCTCCTACAATGAGCAGTTCTTC. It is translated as CASAGTSSYNEQFF. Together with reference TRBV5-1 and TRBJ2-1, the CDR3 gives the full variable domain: KAGVTQTPRYLIKTRGQQVTLSCSPISGHRSVSWYQQTPGQGLQFLFEYFSETQRNKGNFPGRFSGRQFSNSRSEMNVSTLELGDSALYLCASAGTSSYNEQFFGPGTRLTVL.

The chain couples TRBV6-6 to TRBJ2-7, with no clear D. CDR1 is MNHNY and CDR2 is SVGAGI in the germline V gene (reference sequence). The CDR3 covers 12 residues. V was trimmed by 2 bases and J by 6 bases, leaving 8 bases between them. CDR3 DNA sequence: TGTGCCAGCAGTTACCCGACGGTCGAGCAGTACTTC. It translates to CASSYPTVEQYF.

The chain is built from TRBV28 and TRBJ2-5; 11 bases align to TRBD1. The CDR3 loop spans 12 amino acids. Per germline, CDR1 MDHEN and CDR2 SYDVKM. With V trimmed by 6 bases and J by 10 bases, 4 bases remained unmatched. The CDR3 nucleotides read TGTGCCAGCAGCCGGGACAGGGGGGGCCAGTACTTC. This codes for CASSRDRGGQYF.

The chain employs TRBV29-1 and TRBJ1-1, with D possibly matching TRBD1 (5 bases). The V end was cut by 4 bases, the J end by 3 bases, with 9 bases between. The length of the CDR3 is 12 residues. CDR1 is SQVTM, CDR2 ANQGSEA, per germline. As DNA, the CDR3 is TGCAGCGTTGGACCGGGGGACACTGAAGCTTTCTTT. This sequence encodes CSVGPGDTEAFF.

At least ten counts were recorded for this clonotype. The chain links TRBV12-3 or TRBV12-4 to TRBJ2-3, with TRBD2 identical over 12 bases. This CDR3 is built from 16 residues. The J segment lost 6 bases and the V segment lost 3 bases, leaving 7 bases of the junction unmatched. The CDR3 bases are TGTGCCAGCAGTTTGCCGGGACTAGCGGGTTTGGATACGCAGTATTTT. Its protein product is CASSLPGLAGLDTQYF.

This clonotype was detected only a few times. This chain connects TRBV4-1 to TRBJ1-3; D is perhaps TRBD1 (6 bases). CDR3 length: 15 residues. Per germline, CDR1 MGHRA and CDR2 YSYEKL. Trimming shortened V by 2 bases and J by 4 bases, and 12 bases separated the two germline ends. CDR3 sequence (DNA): TGCGCCAGCAGCCAACCTAGGACAGTCGGAAACACCATATATTTT. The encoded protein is CASSQPRTVGNTIYF.

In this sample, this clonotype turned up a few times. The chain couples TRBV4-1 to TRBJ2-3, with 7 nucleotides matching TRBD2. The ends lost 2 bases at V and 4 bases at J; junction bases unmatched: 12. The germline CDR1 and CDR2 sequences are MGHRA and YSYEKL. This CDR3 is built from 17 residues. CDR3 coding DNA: TGCGCCAGCAGCCAATTAACGGGCGGGGGAAGCGCAGATACGCAGTATTTT. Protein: CASSQLTGGGSADTQYF.

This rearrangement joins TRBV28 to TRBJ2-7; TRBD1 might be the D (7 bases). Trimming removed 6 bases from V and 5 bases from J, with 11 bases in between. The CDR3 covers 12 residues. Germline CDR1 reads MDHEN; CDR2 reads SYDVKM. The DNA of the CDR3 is TGTGCCAGCAGGCCAGGGGGGAACGAGCAGTACTTC. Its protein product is CASRPGGNEQYF.

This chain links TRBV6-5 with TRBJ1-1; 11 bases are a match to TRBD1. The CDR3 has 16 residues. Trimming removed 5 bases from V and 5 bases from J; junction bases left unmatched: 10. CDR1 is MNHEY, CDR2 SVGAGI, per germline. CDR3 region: CASSTYIGTGGTEAFF. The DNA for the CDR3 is TGTGCCAGCAGTACCTACATTGGGACAGGGGGGACTGAAGCTTTCTTT.

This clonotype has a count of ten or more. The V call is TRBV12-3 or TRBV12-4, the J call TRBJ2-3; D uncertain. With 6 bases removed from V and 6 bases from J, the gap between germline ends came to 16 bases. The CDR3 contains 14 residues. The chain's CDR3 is CASSTLERRDTQYF. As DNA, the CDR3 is TGTGCCAGCAGCACCCTAGAACGTAGGGATACGCAGTATTTT.

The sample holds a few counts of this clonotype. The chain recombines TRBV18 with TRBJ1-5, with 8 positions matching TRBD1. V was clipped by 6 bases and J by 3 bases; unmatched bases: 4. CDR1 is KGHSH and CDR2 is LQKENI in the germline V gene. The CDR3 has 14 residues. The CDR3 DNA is TGTGCCAGCTCCACAGGGGGGGTCAATCAGCCCCAGCATTTT. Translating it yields CASSTGGVNQPQHF.